Following are 6 T cell receptor beta chains from one sample sequenced in a study of OX40 agonist ivuxolimab in advanced cancers. Profiling relied on immunoSEQ multiplex PCR, and the TCRdb table lists in-frame clones only, not all of them. The repertoire includes nearly 110,000 clones, just over 90% of them detected once, and 0.48% sits in the top ten. Sequences were derived from CD4+ or CD8+ T cells sorted from blood, sampled in a trial of the OX40 agonist ivuxolimab. These receptor sequences come from an adult with an advanced solid tumor such as melanoma, head and neck, liver or kidney cancer.

The chain employs TRBV5-1 and TRBJ2-2; D assignment may be TRBD1 or TRBD2 (6 bases each). The CDR3 extends over 16 amino acids. Trimming removed 5 bases at V and 7 bases at J, with 21 bases between. CDR1 is SGHRS and CDR2 is YFSETQ in the germline V gene. The CDR3 DNA is TGCGCCAGCAGGCCCGCCACTGGGGGGCTCGGCGGGGAGCTGTTTTTT. Its protein is CASRPATGGLGGELFF.

This clone showed up just once. This sequence joins TRBV7-2 and TRBJ2-1; D possibly corresponds to TRBD2 (7 bases). This CDR3 is 15 amino acids long. V lost 5 bases and J 7 bases, leaving 18 bases between the germline ends. Looked up from germline, CDR1 is SGHTA and CDR2 is FQGNSA. The CDR3 sequence: CASSPRGGGLNEQFF. The CDR3 nucleotides read TGTGCCAGCAGCCCGAGGGGGGGAGGCTTAAATGAGCAGTTCTTC.

The rearrangement links TRBV5-4 to TRBJ2-5; tentative D call: TRBD1 (5 bases). Trimming left V 2 bases short and J 7 bases short, with 18 bases between. The CDR3 length is 15 residues. Germline lookup yields CDR1 SGHNT and CDR2 YYREEE (reference sequence). CDR3 sequence (DNA): TGTGCCAGCAGCTTTGAGACAGTCACAAGGGGGACCCAGTACTTC. This encodes CASSFETVTRGTQYF.

This chain links TRBV11-2 with TRBJ2-2, with 9 bases identical to TRBD2. Germline CDR1 reads SGHAT; CDR2 reads FQNNGV. The CDR3 is 15 amino acids. With 5 bases clipped from V and 7 bases from J, the junction kept 8 bases outside the gene matches. The CDR3 region has the DNA TGTGCCAGCAGCCTCTCTAGCGGGGTAGGCGGGGAGCTGTTTTTT. Translated, it gives CASSLSSGVGGELFF. Full variable domain (rest looked up from reference TRBV11-2 and TRBJ2-2): EAGVAQSPRYKIIEKRQSVAFWCNPISGHATLYWYQQILGQGPKLLIQFQNNGVVDDSQLPKDRFSAERLKGVDSTLKIQPAKLEDSAVYLCASSLSSGVGGELFFGEGSRLTVL.

This clone was found a few times. This sequence joins TRBV5-8 and TRBJ2-2; D is uncertain. V was clipped by 5 bases and J by 1 base, with 9 bases between them. Germline V gene lookup returns CDR1 SGHTS and CDR2 YDEGEE. The CDR3 extends over 14 amino acids. CDR3 loop: CASRVDQNTGELFF. The DNA of the CDR3 is TGTGCCAGCAGAGTCGACCAGAACACCGGGGAGCTGTTTTTT.

The chain links TRBV6-4 to TRBJ2-4; either TRBD1 or TRBD2 may fit D (6 bases each). The CDR3 runs 11 residues. Germline V gene sequence: CDR1 MRHNA, CDR2 SNTAGT. V lost 10 bases and J 8 bases, leaving 12 bases between the germline ends. The CDR3, as DNA: TGTGCCACGGGGGCGGAACACATTCAGTACTTC. Protein product: CATGAEHIQYF.